This T cell receptor (beta chain) is from a study of metastatic and nonmetastatic thyroid tumors. Turning to the study itself: Blood and tumor or nodule tissue repertoires from malignant and benign thyroid patients were compared. Study findings and constraints: Reports indicated that malignant thyroid tumors showed significantly higher TCR beta diversity than benign nodules did, in blood and tumor.

This clone occurred many times. Its specificity is unknown. Each patient came to thyroid surgery without any prior treatment (of any kind). As handled by the study authors: A classifier for distant metastasis in papillary thyroid cancer was constructed using CDR3 differences observed across clinicopathological groups. TCRdb ran MiXCR on the PCR reads. TCRdb, not the authors, supplied the V and J calls. The sample consists of tens of thousands of clones, 24% of them appearing once. This clonotype originated in a female donor with papillary thyroid cancer or a benign thyroid nodule (not recorded which). Some clones in this sample may be carry-over from other donors' samples. The sequencing input was tumor tissue.

The CDR3 region is CASSERRGGGSYNEQFF. For the CDR3, the DNA is TGCGCCAGCAGTGAGCGGCGGGGGGGCGGGTCCTACAATGAGCAGTTCTTC. The chain recombines TRBV10-2 with TRBJ2-1, with TRBD2 matching over 9 bases. With V trimmed by 2 bases and J by 1 base, 6 bases remained unmatched. Germline CDR1 is WSHSY and CDR2 is SAAADI. This CDR3 is built from 17 residues.